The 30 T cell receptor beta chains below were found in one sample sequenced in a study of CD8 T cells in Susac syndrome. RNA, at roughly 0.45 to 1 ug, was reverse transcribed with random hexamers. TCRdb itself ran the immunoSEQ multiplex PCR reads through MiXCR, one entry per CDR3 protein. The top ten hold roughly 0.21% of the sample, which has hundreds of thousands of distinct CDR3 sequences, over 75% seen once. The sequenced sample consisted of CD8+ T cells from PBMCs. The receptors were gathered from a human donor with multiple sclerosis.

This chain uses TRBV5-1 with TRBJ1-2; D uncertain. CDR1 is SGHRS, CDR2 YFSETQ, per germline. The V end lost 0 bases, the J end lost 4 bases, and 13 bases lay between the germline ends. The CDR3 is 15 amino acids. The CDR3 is CASSLVSFELYGYTF. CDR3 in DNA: TGCGCCAGCAGCTTGGTTTCATTCGAGCTCTATGGCTACACCTTC.

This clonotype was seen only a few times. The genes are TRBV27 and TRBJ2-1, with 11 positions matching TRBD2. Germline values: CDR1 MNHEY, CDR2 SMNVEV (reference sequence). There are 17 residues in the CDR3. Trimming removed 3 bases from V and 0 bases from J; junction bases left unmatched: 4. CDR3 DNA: TGTGCCAGCAGTTTGGGGACTAGCGGTCCCTCCTACAATGAGCAGTTCTTC. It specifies CASSLGTSGPSYNEQFF.

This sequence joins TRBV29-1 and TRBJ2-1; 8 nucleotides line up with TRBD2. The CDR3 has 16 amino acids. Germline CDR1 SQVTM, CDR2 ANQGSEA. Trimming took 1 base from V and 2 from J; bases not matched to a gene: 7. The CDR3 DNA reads TGCAGCGTTGAAGGGAGTAGCGGGAACCCCTACAATGAGCAGTTCTTC. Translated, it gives CSVEGSSGNPYNEQFF.

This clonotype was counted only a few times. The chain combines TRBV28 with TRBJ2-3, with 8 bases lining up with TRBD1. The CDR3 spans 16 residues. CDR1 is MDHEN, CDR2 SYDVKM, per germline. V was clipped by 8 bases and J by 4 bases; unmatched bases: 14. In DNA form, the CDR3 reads TGTGCCAGCTCTCAGGGGGCTGGCGGTCGAGCAGATACGCAGTATTTT. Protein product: CASSQGAGGRADTQYF.

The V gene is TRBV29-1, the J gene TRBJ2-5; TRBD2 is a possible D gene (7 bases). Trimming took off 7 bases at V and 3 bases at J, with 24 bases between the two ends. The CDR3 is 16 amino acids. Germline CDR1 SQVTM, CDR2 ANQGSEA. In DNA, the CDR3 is TGCAGCGGTGAGGGAGGGGTGGGGGCTAAAGAAGAGACCCAGTACTTC. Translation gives CSGEGGVGAKEETQYF.

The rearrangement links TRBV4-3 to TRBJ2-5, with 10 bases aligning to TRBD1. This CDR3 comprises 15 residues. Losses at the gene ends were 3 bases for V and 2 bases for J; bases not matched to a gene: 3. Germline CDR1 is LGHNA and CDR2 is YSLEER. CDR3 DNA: TGCGCCAGCAGCCAGGGACAGGGGTGGCAAGAGACCCAGTACTTC. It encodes CASSQGQGWQETQYF.

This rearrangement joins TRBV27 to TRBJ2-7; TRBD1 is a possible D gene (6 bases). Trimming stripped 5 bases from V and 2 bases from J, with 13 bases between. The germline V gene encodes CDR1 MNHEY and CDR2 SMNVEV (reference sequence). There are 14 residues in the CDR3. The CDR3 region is CASSAQGPAYEQYF. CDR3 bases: TGTGCCAGCAGTGCCCAGGGGCCCGCCTACGAGCAGTACTTC.

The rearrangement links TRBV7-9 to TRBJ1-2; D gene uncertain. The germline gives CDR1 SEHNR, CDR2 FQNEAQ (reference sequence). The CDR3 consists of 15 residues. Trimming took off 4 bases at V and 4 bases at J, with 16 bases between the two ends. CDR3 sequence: CASSSFLSRPYGYTF. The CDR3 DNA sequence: TGTGCCAGCAGCTCATTTCTTTCCAGGCCCTATGGCTACACCTTC.

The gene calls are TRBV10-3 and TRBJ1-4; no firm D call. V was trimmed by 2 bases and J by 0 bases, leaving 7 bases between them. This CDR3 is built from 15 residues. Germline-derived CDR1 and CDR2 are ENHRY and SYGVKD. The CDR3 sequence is CAISEGVSTNEKLFF. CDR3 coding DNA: TGTGCCATCAGTGAGGGGGTCTCAACTAATGAAAAACTGTTTTTT.

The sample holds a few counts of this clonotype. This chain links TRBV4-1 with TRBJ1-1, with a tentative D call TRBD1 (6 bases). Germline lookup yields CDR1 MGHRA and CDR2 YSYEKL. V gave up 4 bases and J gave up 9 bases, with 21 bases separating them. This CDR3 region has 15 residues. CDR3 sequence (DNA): TGCGCCAGCAGCCCTCTCCAGGGGAACTTTAGACAAGCTTTCTTT. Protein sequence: CASSPLQGNFRQAFF.

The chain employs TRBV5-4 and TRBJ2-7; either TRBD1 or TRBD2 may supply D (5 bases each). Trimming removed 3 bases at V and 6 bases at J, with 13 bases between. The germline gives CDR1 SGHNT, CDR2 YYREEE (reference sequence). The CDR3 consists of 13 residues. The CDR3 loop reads CASSSPPGPEQYF. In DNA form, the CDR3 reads TGTGCCAGCAGCTCCCCTCCGGGGCCCGAGCAGTACTTC.

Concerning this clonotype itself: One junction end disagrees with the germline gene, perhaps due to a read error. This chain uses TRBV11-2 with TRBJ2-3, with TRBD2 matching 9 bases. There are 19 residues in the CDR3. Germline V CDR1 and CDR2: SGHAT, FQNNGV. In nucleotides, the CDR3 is TGTGCCAGCAGCGGCGGAGGGGCGGGAGGGTTTCTATTGCCAGATATGCAGTATTTT. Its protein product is CASSGGGAGGFLLPDMQYF.

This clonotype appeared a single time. CDR3 nucleotide sequence: TGCAGTGCTAGGGGACTAGTCGGTAGCACCGGGGAGCTGTTTTTT. This sequence encodes CSARGLVGSTGELFF. The chain is built from TRBV20-1 and TRBJ2-2, with 8 bases that match TRBD2. V lost 3 bases and J lost 4; bases outside the gene matches: 7. The CDR3 is made up of 15 amino acids. Per the germline V gene, CDR1 is DFQATT and CDR2 is SNEGSKA (reference sequence).

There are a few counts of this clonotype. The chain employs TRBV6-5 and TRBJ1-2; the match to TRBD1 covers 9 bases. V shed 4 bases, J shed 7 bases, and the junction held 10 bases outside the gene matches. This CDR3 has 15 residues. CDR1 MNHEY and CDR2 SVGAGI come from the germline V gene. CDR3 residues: CASSFWTGAKSGYTF. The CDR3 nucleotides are TGTGCCAGCAGTTTCTGGACAGGGGCCAAATCTGGCTACACCTTC.

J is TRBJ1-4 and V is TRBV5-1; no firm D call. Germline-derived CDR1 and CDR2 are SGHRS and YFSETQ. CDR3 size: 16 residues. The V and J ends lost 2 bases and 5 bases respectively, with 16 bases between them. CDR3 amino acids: CASSFERAALNEKLFF. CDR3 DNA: TGCGCCAGCAGCTTCGAACGGGCAGCGTTGAATGAAAAACTGTTTTTT.

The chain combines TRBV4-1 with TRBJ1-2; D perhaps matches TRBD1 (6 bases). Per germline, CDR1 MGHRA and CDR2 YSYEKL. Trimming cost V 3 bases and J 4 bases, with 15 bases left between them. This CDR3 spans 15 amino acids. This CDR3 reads CASSHSGRTAYGYTF. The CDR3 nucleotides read TGCGCCAGCAGCCATTCGGGGAGGACAGCCTATGGCTACACCTTC.

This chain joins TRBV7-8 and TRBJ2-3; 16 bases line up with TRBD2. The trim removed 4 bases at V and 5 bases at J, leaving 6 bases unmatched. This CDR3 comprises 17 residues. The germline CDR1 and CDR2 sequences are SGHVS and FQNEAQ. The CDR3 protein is CASSSGLAGGMGDTQYF. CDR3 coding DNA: TGTGCCAGCAGCTCGGGACTAGCGGGAGGGATGGGAGATACGCAGTATTTT.

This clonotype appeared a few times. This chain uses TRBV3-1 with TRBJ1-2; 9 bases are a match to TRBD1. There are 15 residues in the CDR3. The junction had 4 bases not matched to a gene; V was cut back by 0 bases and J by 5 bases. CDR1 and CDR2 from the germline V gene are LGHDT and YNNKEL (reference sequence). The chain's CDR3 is CASSQDPGTGYGYTF. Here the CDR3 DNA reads TGTGCCAGCAGCCAAGACCCGGGGACAGGGTATGGCTACACCTTC.

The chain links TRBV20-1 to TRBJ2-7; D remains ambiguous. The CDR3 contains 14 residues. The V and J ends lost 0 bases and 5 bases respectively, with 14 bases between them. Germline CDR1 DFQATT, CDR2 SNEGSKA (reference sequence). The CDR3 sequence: CSARDFLGQDEQYF. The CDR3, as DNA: TGCAGTGCTAGAGATTTCTTAGGGCAGGACGAGCAGTACTTC.

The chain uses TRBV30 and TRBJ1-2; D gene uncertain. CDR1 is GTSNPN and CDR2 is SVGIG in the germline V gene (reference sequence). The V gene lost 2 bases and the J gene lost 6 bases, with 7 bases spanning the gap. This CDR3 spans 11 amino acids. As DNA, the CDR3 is TGTGCCTGGAGTTTAAACGATGGCTACACCTTC. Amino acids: CAWSLNDGYTF.

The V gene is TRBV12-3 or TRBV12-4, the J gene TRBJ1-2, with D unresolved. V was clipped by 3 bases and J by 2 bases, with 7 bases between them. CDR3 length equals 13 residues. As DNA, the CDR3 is TGTGCCAGCAGTTTCTACACAAACTATGGCTACACCTTC. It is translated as CASSFYTNYGYTF.

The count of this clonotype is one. In DNA form, the CDR3 reads TGTGCCAGCACCCACGGAGGGTATGGCTACACCTTC. Its protein product is CASTHGGYGYTF. The chain combines TRBV6-2 or TRBV6-3 with TRBJ1-2; D unclear. Trimming pared 7 bases from V and 5 bases from J, leaving 11 bases between. From germline, CDR1 is MNHEY and CDR2 SVGEGT. The CDR3 totals 12 residues.

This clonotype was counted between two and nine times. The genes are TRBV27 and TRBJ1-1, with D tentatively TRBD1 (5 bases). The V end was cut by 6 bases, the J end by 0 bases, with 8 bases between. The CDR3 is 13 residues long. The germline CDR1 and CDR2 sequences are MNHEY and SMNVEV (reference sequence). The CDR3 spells CASSDRVNTEAFF. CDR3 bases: TGTGCCAGCAGCGACAGAGTGAACACTGAAGCTTTCTTT.

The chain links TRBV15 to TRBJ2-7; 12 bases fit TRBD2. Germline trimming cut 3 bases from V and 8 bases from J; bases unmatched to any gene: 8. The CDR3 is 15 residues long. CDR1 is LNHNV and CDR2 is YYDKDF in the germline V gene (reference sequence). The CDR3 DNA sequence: TGTGCCACCAGCAGTATAGGACTAGCGGGAATCCAGCAGTACTTC. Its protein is CATSSIGLAGIQQYF.

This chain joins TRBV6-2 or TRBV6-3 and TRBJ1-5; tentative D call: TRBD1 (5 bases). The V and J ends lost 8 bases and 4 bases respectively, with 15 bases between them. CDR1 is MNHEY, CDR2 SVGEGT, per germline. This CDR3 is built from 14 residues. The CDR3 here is CASQPRVGNQPQHF. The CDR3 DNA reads TGTGCCAGCCAACCCAGGGTAGGAAATCAGCCCCAGCATTTT.

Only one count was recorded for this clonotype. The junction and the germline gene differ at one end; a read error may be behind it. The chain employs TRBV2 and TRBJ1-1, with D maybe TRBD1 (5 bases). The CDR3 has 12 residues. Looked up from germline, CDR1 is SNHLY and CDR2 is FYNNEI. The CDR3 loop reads CASCEIGTEAFF. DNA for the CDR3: TGTGCCAGCTGTGAAATAGGGACGGAAGCTTTCTTT.

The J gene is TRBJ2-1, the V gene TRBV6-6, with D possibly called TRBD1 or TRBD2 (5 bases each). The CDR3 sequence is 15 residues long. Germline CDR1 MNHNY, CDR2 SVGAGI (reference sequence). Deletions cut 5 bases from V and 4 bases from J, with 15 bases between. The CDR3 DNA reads TGTGCCAGCAGTCTAGCCCTTAGACAGTACAATGAGCAGTTCTTC. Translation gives CASSLALRQYNEQFF.

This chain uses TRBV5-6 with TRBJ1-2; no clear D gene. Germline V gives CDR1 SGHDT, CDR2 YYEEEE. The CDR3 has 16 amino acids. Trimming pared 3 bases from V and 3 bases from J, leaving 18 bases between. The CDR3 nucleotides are TGTGCCAGCAGCTCGAACATGGGAGTCGCTTACTATGGCTACACCTTC. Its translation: CASSSNMGVAYYGYTF.

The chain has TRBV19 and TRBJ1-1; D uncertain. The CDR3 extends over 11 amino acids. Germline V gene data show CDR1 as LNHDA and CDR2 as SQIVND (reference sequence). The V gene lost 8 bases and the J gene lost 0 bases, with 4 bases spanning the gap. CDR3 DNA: TGTGCCAGTTTGTTGAACACTGAAGCTTTCTTT. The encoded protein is CASLLNTEAFF. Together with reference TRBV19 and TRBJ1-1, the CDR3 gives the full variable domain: DGGITQSPKYLFRKEGQNVTLSCEQNLNHDAMYWYRQDPGQGLRLIYYSQIVNDFQKGDIAEGYSVSREKKESFPLTVTSAQKNPTAFYLCASLLNTEAFFGQGTRLTVV.

The CDR3 nucleotides are TGTGCCAGCAGTTTAGCATTTGGGGTCTTAGCTTTCTTT. Translating gives CASSLAFGVLAFF. The rearrangement uses TRBV12-3 or TRBV12-4 and TRBJ1-1; D is undetermined. The V and J ends lost 0 bases and 10 bases respectively, with 12 bases between them. The CDR3 has 13 amino acids.